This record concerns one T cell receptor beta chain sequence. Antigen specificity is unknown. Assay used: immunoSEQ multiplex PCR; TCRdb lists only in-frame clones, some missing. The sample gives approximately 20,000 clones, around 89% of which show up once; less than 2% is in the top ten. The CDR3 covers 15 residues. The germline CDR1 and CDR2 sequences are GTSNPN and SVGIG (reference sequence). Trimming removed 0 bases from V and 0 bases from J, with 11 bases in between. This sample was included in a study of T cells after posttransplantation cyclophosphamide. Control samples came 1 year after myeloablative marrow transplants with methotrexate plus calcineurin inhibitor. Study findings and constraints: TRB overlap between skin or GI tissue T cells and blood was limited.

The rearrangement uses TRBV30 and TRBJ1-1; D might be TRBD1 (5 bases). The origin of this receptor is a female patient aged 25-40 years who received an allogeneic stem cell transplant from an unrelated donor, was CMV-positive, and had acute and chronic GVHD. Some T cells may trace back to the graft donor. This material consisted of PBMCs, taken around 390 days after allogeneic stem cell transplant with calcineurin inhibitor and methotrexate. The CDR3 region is CAWSVPTGVNTEAFF. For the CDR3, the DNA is TGTGCCTGGAGTGTACCCACGGGGGTGAACACTGAAGCTTTCTTT.